The T cell receptor beta chain described here comes from a study of CD8 T cells in Susac syndrome. Notes on the study in general: TCR sequencing and HLA analysis covered a relatively small number of individuals.

To note about this clonotype: The antigen remains unidentified.

Deletions cut 2 bases from V and 9 bases from J, with 7 bases between. This CDR3 contains 11 residues. An amount of RNA that ranged from roughly 0.5 to 1 ug was reverse transcribed with random hexamers. Amplification of TCR beta CDR3 spanned 54 Vbeta and 13 Jbeta via immunoSEQ multiplex PCR. TCRdb analysed the immunoSEQ multiplex PCR reads with MiXCR anew, one entry per CDR3 protein. The sample carries 150,000 to 200,000 distinct CDR3 sequences, roughly 94% recorded once. Sequencing of TCR beta drew on CD8+ and CD4+ T cells from blood. Sequencing was performed on CD4+ T cells from PBMCs. This TCR was recovered from a human donor with multiple sclerosis. The rearrangement uses TRBV12-3 or TRBV12-4 and TRBJ1-2; the D gene is possibly TRBD1 (6 bases). CDR3 sequence: CASSLRGRYTF. The CDR3 nucleotides are TGTGCCAGCAGTTTACGGGGGCGCTACACCTTC.